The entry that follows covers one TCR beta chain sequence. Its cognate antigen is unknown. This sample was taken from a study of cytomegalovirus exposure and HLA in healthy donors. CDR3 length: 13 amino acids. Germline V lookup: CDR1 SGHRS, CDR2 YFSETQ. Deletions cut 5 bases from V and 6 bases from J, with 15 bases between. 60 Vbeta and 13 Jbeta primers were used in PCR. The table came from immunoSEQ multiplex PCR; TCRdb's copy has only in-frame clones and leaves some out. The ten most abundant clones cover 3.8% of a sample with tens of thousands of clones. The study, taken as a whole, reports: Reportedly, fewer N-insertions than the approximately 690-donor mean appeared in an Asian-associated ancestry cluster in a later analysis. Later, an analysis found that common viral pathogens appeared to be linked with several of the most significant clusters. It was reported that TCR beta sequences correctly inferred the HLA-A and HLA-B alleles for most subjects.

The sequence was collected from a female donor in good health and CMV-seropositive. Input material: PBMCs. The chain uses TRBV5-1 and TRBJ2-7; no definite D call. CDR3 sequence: CASSPLGSGEQYF. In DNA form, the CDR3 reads TGCGCCAGCAGTCCCCTTGGGTCAGGCGAGCAGTACTTC.